The clone carrying this T cell receptor beta chain occurred a few times. Its antigen is not identified. CDR1 and CDR2 from the germline V gene are LGHDT and YNNKEL (reference sequence). V was clipped by 4 bases and J by 0 bases, with 10 bases between them. There are 15 residues in the CDR3. The entry originates in a study of early T cells in non-severe SARS-CoV-2 infection. Study context: Sequenced material consisted of bulk RNA (from unsorted whole blood), and chains were unpaired. Findings of the study overall: VDJdb-based matching was biased toward anti-spike CD8 responses and missed private and CD4 specificities.

Individual cDNA molecules each received unique molecular identifiers attached to them. TCRdb reprocessed the 5' RACE reads with MiXCR, giving one entry per CDR3 protein. The table includes more than 45,000 distinct CDR3 sequences, 9.5% to 15% detected once. The sequenced material came from whole blood. The rearrangement joins TRBV3-1 to TRBJ2-1; D is perhaps TRBD1 (6 bases). The TCR originated in an adult who was a healthcare worker with PCR-confirmed SARS-CoV-2 infection or an uninfected control (not recorded which). In nucleotides, the CDR3 is TGTGCCAGCAGCCCGGGACATAGCTCCTACAATGAGCAGTTCTTC. Translating gives CASSPGHSSYNEQFF.